These 13 T cell receptor beta chains share one sample of origin, sequenced in a study of HIV-infected children after antiretroviral therapy interruption. Treatment reported: PENTA 11 planned treatment interruption arm or continuous ART arm. Unique molecular identifiers were included in an RNA-based 3' RACE TCR library. TCRdb fed the 3' RACE reads into MiXCR, producing one record per CDR3 protein. This sample has around 50,000 distinct CDR3 sequences, with more than 3.5% found just once. Sequenced here: CD45RA+ CD4+ T cells from PBMCs, pooled from several time points, sampled from a donor given antiretroviral therapy, either interrupted or continuous. Subset: naive CD4+ CD45RA+ CD45RO- T cells. All receptors come from a pool of human donors with HIV.

The chain couples TRBV20-1 to TRBJ2-3; 10 positions match TRBD2. The CDR3 length is 17 residues. The V gene's germline CDR1 is DFQATT and CDR2 SNEGSKA (reference sequence). This chain's CDR3 is CCIQDVGLAPSTDTQYF. The CDR3 DNA reads as TGCTGTATCCAGGACGTGGGACTAGCGCCTAGCACAGATACGCAGTATTTT.

This clonotype has a handful of counts. The chain couples TRBV28 to TRBJ1-1; D perhaps matches TRBD1 (5 bases). Trimming removed 6 bases at V and 4 bases at J, with 18 bases between. Germline V CDR1 and CDR2: MDHEN, SYDVKM. This CDR3 comprises 15 residues. The CDR3 coding sequence is TGTGCCAGCAGGCAACTGACCGGGGGAGGCACTGAAGCTTTCTTT. Protein: CASRQLTGGGTEAFF. The variable domain in full, with the rest retrieved from reference TRBV28 and TRBJ1-1, is DVKVTQSSRYLVKRTGEKVFLECVQDMDHENMFWYRQDPGLGLRLIYFSYDVKMKEKGDIPEGYSVSREKKERFSLILESASTNQTSMYLCASRQLTGGGTEAFFGQGTRLTVV.

This clonotype was recorded many times. V and J are TRBV4-1 and TRBJ2-7; 7 bases align to TRBD2. V trimming: 5 bases; J trimming: 0 bases; junction bases outside the gene matches: 4. The germline gives CDR1 MGHRA, CDR2 YSYEKL. CDR3 length: 14 residues. The CDR3 loop is CASSYRDYSYEQYF. Here the CDR3 DNA reads TGCGCCAGCAGCTATCGGGACTACTCCTACGAGCAGTACTTC.

This clonotype occurred many times. The V gene is TRBV5-5, the J gene TRBJ1-4; 9 positions agree with TRBD1. CDR3 length equals 14 residues. Germline CDR1 is SGHKS and CDR2 is YYEKEE (reference sequence). V was pared by 1 base and J by 7 bases, with 2 bases of the junction left unmatched. The CDR3 DNA is TGTGCCAGCAGCTTGACAGGGGGCTCTGAAAAACTGTTTTTT. Amino acid sequence: CASSLTGGSEKLFF.

This clonotype was seen at least ten times. V is TRBV4-1 and J is TRBJ1-2; D unclear. CDR3 length equals 14 residues. The germline CDR1 and CDR2 sequences are MGHRA and YSYEKL. Trimming shortened V by 4 bases and J by 8 bases, and 17 bases separated the two germline ends. The CDR3 here is CASSPTEGPGGYTF. The CDR3 bases are TGCGCCAGCAGCCCGACGGAGGGCCCGGGGGGCTACACCTTC.

This rearrangement joins TRBV11-1 to TRBJ1-4, with 10 bases matching TRBD1. J lost 7 bases, V lost 3 bases, and 2 bases had no gene match. Per germline, CDR1 SGHAT and CDR2 FQDESV (reference sequence). The CDR3 is 14 amino acids. CDR3 in amino acids: CASSLGTGAEKLFF. The CDR3 DNA sequence: TGTGCCAGCAGCTTGGGGACAGGGGCTGAAAAACTGTTTTTT.

As regards this clonotype: This may come from a read error, since a much larger clone is one base off. The chain employs TRBV5-1 and TRBJ2-1; 10 nucleotides line up with TRBD1. Germline loops: CDR1 SGHRS, CDR2 YFSETQ. CDR3 length: 15 amino acids. CDR3 coding DNA: TGCGCCAGCAGCACGACAGGGGGCCTCTACAAAGAGCAGTTCTTC. Amino acids: CASSTTGGLYKEQFF. The full variable domain, rest sourced from reference TRBV5-1 and TRBJ2-1, is KAGVTQTPRYLIKTRGQQVTLSCSPISGHRSVSWYQQTPGQGLQFLFEYFSETQRNKGNFPGRFSGRQFSNSRSEMNVSTLELGDSALYLCASSTTGGLYKEQFFGPGTRLTVL.

This clonotype was found many times. This chain connects TRBV7-2 to TRBJ1-3; no firm D call. The CDR3 consists of 14 residues. Trimming cost V 5 bases and J 4 bases, with 12 bases left between them. Per germline, CDR1 SGHTA and CDR2 FQGNSA. The CDR3 DNA follows: TGTGCCAGCAGCCCCCCCGTTGGCGGAAACACCATATATTTT. Protein: CASSPPVGGNTIYF.

The chain combines TRBV5-7 with TRBJ2-6; 7 bases align to TRBD2. TRBV5-7 is identified as an open reading frame with a role that is uncertain. The CDR3 length is 17 residues. The V and J ends lost 8 bases and 0 bases, in that order; junction bases with no gene match: 11. The CDR3 DNA is TGTGCCAGGACGAGGGAGGGGCCATACTCTGGGGCCAACGTCCTGACTTTC. It encodes CARTREGPYSGANVLTF.

The table lists this clonotype with many counts. V gene TRBV6-1 combines with J gene TRBJ1-2; TRBD1 is a possible D gene (5 bases). Germline V gene data show CDR1 as MNHNS and CDR2 as SASEGT. The CDR3 loop spans 13 amino acids. V gave up 6 bases and J gave up 3 bases, with 11 bases separating them. For the CDR3, the DNA is TGTGCCAGCAGAGCGTGGGGGGACTATGGCTACACCTTC. Its protein is CASRAWGDYGYTF.

This chain joins TRBV19 and TRBJ2-7; D gene ambiguous. The CDR3 contains 15 residues. Looked up from germline, CDR1 is LNHDA and CDR2 is SQIVND (reference sequence). The ends were cut back, 5 bases at V and 0 bases at J, with 14 bases in the middle. The CDR3, as DNA: TGTGCCAGTAGTGCCCGGTCGGTCGACTCCTACGAGCAGTACTTC. Translating gives CASSARSVDSYEQYF.

This clonotype was counted at least ten times. The chain has TRBV20-1 and TRBJ2-3; D is tentatively TRBD1 or TRBD2 (5 bases each). CDR3 length: 15 residues. V gave up 5 bases and J gave up 1 base, with 16 bases separating them. Looked up from germline, CDR1 is DFQATT and CDR2 is SNEGSKA (reference sequence). The CDR3 protein is CSASVPLGGTDTQYF. The CDR3 nucleotides are TGCAGTGCTTCGGTCCCCCTGGGGGGCACAGATACGCAGTATTTT.

This chain joins TRBV6-1 and TRBJ1-6, with TRBD1 as a possible D gene (6 bases). V was cut by 2 bases and J by 11 bases, with 13 bases left in between. Germline CDR1 MNHNS, CDR2 SASEGT. The CDR3 has 14 amino acids. CDR3 DNA: TGTGCCAGCAGTGAACTCAGGGGAACGACACCCCTCCACTTT. This translates into CASSELRGTTPLHF.